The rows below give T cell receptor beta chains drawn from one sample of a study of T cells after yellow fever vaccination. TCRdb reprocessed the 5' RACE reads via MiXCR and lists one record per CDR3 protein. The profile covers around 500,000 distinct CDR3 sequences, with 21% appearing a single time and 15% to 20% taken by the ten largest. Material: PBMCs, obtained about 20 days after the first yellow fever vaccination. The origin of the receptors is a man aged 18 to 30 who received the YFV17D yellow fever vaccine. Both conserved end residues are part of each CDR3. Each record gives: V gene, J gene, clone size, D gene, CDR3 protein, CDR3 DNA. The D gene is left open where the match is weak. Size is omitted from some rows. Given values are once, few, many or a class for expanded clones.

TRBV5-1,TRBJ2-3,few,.,CASSLAVADTQYF,TGCGCCAGCAGCTTGGCGGTCGCAGATACGCAGTATTTT
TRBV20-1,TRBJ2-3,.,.,CSAPPWRGSTDTQYF,TGCAGTGCCCCCCCTTGGCGCGGGAGCACAGATACGCAGTATTTT
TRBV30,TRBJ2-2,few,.,CAWSHGELFF,TGTGCCTGGAGTCACGGGGAGCTGTTTTTT
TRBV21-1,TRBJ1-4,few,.,CASSKVGEKLFF,TGTGCCAGCAGCAAAGTCGGTGAAAAACTGTTTTTT
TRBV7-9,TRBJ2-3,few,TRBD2,CASSSGTSTQYF,TGTGCCAGCAGCTCCGGGACTAGCACGCAGTATTTT
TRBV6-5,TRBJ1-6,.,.,CASSYTRRPGSPLHF,TGTGCCAGCAGTTATACTCGCCGTCCGGGATCACCCCTCCACTTT
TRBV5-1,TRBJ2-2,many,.,CASRLRDRDPPGELFF,TGCGCCAGCAGATTACGCGACAGAGACCCTCCCGGGGAGCTGTTTTTT
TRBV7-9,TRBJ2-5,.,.,CASSLVGLGDWETQYF,TGTGCCAGCAGCTTAGTGGGACTCGGGGACTGGGAGACCCAGTACTTC
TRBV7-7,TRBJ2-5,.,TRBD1,CATGTGSETQYF,TGTGCTACCGGGACAGGGTCAGAGACCCAGTACTTC
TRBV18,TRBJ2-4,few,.,CASSPGEGDIQYF,TGTGCCAGCTCACCAGGCGAGGGGGACATTCAGTACTTC
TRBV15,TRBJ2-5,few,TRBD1,CATSMGTGGRETQYF,TGTGCCACCAGCATGGGGACAGGGGGACGAGAGACCCAGTACTTC
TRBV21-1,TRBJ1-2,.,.,CASSMKGQGTNYYGYTF,TGTGCCAGCAGCATGAAAGGACAGGGAACGAATTACTATGGCTACACCTTC
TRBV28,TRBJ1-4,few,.,CASSLAGRINEKLFF,TGTGCCAGCAGTTTAGCAGGGCGGATAAATGAAAAACTGTTTTTT
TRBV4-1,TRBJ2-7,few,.,CASSQEGIYEQYF,TGCGCCAGCAGCCAAGAAGGGATATACGAGCAGTACTTC
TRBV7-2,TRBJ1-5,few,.,CASSSLRGQPQHF,TGTGCCAGCAGCTCCCTTAGGGGGCAGCCCCAGCATTTT
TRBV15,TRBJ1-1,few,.,CATSREWGLNTEAFF,TGTGCCACCAGCAGAGAGTGGGGGCTGAACACTGAAGCTTTCTTT
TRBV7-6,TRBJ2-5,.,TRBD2,CASSLGVAGDSGVETQYF,TGTGCCAGCAGCTTAGGCGTAGCGGGGGATTCCGGGGTGGAGACCCAGTACTTC
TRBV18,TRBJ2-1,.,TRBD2,CASSPLAGDEQFF,TGTGCCAGCTCACCACTAGCGGGGGATGAGCAGTTCTTC
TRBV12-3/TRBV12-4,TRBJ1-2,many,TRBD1,CASSVQGDYGYTF,TGTGCCAGCAGTGTACAGGGGGACTATGGCTACACCTTC
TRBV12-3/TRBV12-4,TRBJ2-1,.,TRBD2,CASSFGGSGNEQFF,TGTGCCAGCAGTTTCGGGGGGAGTGGTAATGAGCAGTTCTTC
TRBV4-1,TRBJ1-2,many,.,CASSQEGRARYGYTF,TGCGCCAGCAGCCAAGAAGGCCGCGCGCGCTATGGCTACACCTTC
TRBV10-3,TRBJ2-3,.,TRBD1,CAIRDRANTDTQYF,TGTGCCATCAGGGACAGGGCGAACACAGATACGCAGTATTTT
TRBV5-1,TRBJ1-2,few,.,CASSPNPDFYGYTF,TGCGCCAGCAGCCCAAATCCGGACTTTTATGGCTACACCTTC
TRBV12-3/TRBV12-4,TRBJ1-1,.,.,CASSFKNTEAFF,TGTGCCAGCAGTTTCAAGAACACTGAAGCTTTCTTT
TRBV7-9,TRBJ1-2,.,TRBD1,CASSLPRTGANYGYTF,TGTGCCAGCAGCCTCCCTCGGACAGGGGCCAACTATGGCTACACCTTC
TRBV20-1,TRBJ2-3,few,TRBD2,CSARAWTSGTDTQYF,TGCAGTGCCCGGGCCTGGACTAGCGGAACAGATACGCAGTATTTT
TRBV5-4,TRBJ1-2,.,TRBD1,CASTMGQNYGYTF,TGTGCCAGCACCATGGGACAGAACTATGGCTACACCTTC
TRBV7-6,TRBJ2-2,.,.,CASSLVRANIGELFF,TGTGCCAGCAGCTTAGTCAGGGCAAATATCGGGGAGCTGTTTTTT
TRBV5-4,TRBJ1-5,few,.,CASSFGQDQPQHF,TGTGCCAGCAGCTTCGGACAAGACCAGCCCCAGCATTTT
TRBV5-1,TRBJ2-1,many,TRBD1,CASSPRGTGGHSNEQFF,TGCGCCAGCAGCCCTAGGGGGACAGGGGGCCACTCCAATGAGCAGTTCTTC
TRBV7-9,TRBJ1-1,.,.,CASRPDRRADTEAFF,TGTGCCAGCAGGCCGGACCGACGTGCTGACACTGAAGCTTTCTTT
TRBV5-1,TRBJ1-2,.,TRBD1,CASSVPGQGNYGYTF,TGCGCCAGCAGCGTCCCGGGACAGGGGAACTATGGCTACACCTTC
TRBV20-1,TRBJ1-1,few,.,CSARGREAFF,TGCAGTGCTAGAGGAAGAGAAGCTTTCTTT
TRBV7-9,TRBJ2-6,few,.,CASSLMETGANVLTF,TGTGCCAGCAGCTTAATGGAGACTGGGGCCAACGTCCTGACTTTC
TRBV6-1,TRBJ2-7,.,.,CATRQSYEQYF,TGTGCCACGCGACAGTCCTACGAGCAGTACTTC
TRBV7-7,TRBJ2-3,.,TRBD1,CASSPGTGVGNTQYF,TGTGCTAGCAGCCCCGGGACAGGGGTAGGAAATACGCAGTATTTT
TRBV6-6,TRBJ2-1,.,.,CASSYGRAQFF,TGTGCCAGCAGTTACGGCAGGGCGCAGTTCTTC
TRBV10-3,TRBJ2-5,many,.,CAISEGGTQETQYF,TGTGCCATCAGTGAAGGGGGAACCCAAGAGACCCAGTACTTC
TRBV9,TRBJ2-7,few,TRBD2,CASSGDPSGSSYEQYF,TGTGCCAGCAGCGGGGACCCTAGCGGGTCCTCCTACGAGCAGTACTTC
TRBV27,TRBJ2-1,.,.,CASSSTGTPNNEQFF,TGTGCCAGCAGTTCGACCGGGACCCCGAACAATGAGCAGTTCTTC
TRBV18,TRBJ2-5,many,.,CASSPRGETQYF,TGTGCCAGCTCACCTCGGGGAGAGACCCAGTACTTC
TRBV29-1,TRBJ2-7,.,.,CSARRQENGEQYF,TGCAGCGCTCGTCGACAGGAGAACGGCGAGCAGTACTTC
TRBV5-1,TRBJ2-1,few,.,CASRDVGAGDYNEQFF,TGCGCCAGCAGGGATGTTGGAGCTGGGGACTACAATGAGCAGTTCTTC
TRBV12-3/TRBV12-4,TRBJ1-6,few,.,CASKPPQGHSPLHF,TGTGCCAGCAAGCCCCCTCAGGGACATTCACCCCTCCACTTT
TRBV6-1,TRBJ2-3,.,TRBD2,CASSGLASRGDTQYF,TGTGCCAGCAGCGGACTAGCGAGTCGGGGAGATACGCAGTATTTT
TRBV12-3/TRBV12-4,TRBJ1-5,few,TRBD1,CASRPTGSHQPQHF,TGTGCCAGCAGACCGACAGGGAGCCATCAGCCCCAGCATTTT
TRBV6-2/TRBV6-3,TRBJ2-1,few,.,CASTVGDFPYNEQFF,TGTGCCAGCACCGTGGGGGATTTCCCCTACAATGAGCAGTTCTTC
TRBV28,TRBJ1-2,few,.,CASSFSVYGYTF,TGTGCCAGCAGTTTTAGCGTTTATGGCTACACCTTC
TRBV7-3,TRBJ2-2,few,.,CASSLETGASGELFF,TGTGCCAGCAGCTTAGAAACTGGCGCTTCCGGGGAGCTGTTTTTT
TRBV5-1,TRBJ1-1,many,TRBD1,CASSPMGQGPTEAFF,TGCGCCAGCAGCCCAATGGGACAGGGGCCCACTGAAGCTTTCTTT
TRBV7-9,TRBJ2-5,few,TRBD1,CASSFDRVRRETQYF,TGTGCCAGCAGCTTTGACAGGGTGAGGCGAGAGACCCAGTACTTC
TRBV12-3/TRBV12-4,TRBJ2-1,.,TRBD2,CASSLGPERGGYNEQFF,TGTGCCAGCAGTTTAGGTCCTGAGCGGGGGGGGTACAATGAGCAGTTCTTC
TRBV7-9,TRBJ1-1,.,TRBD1,CASSSTELGTGKTEAFF,TGTGCCAGCAGCTCAACCGAGTTGGGGACAGGGAAGACTGAAGCTTTCTTT
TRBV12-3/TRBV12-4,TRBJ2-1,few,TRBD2,CASSLSLAGIYNEQFF,TGTGCCAGCAGTTTATCGCTAGCGGGGATATACAATGAGCAGTTCTTC
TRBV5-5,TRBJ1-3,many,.,CASSLDAYRAISGNTIYF,TGTGCCAGCAGCTTGGACGCTTATAGGGCTATCTCTGGAAACACCATATATTTT
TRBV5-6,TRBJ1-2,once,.,CASSPGGYVYGYTF,TGTGCCAGCAGCCCGGGGGGGTATGTCTATGGCTACACCTTC
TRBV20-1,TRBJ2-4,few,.,CSAALAGAKNIQYF,TGCAGTGCCGCCCTGGCCGGAGCCAAAAACATTCAGTACTTC